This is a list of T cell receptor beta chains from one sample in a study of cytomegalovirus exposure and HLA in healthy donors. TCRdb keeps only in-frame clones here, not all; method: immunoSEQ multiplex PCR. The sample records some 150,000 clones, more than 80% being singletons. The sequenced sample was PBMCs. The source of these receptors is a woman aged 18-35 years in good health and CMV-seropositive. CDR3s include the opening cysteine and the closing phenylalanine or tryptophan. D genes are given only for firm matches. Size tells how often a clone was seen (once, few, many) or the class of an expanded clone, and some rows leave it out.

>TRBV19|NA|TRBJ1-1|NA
CASSMDFRVTEAFF
TGTGCCAGTAGTATGGATTTCAGGGTTACTGAAGCTTTCTTT
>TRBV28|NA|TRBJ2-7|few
CASSLDQGSYEQYF
TGTGCCAGCAGTCTTGATCAGGGTAGCTACGAGCAGTACTTC
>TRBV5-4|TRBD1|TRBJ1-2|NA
CASSFGTDTLNYGYTF
TGTGCCAGCAGCTTCGGGACAGATACCTTAAACTATGGCTACACCTTC
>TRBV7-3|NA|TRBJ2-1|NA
CASSLLGSSYNEQFF
TGTGCCAGCAGCTTATTAGGGAGCTCCTACAATGAGCAGTTCTTC
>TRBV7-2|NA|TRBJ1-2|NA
CASSLGANYGYTF
TGTGCCAGCAGCTTAGGCGCCAACTATGGCTACACCTTC
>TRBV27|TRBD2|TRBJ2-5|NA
CASSLRITSGGQETQYF
TGTGCCAGCAGTTTACGAATTACTAGCGGGGGGCAGGAGACCCAGTACTTC
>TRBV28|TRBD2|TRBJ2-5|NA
CASSIAGGPGETQYF
TGTGCCAGCAGCATAGCGGGGGGGCCTGGGGAGACCCAGTACTTC
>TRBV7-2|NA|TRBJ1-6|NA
CASSRSSSSYNSPLHF
TGTGCCAGCAGCCGGTCTTCTAGCTCCTATAATTCACCCCTCCACTTT
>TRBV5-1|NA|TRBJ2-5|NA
CASSLEGAQYF
TGCGCCAGCAGCTTGGAAGGGGCCCAGTACTTC
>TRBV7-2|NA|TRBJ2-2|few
CASSLFRGTGELFF
TGTGCCAGCAGCTTATTTCGGGGCACCGGGGAGCTGTTTTTT
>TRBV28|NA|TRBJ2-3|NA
CASSLAGAARGTDTQYF
TGTGCCAGCAGTTTAGCGGGGGCGGCTCGGGGCACAGATACGCAGTATTTT
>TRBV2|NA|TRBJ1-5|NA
CASNLEWGGGFRPQHF
TGTGCCAGCAACCTAGAGTGGGGGGGAGGTTTTCGGCCCCAGCATTTT
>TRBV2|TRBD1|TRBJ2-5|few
CASRPFGTGGVETQYF
TGTGCCAGCAGGCCCTTCGGGACAGGGGGCGTAGAGACCCAGTACTTC
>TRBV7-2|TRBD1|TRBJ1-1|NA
CASSRDSLNTEAFF
TGTGCCAGCAGCCGGGACAGCCTGAACACTGAAGCTTTCTTT
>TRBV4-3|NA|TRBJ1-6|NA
CASSQLQVSPLHF
TGCGCCAGCAGTCAACTGCAGGTCTCACCCCTCCACTTT
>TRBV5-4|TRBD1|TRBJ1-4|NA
CASSVGATGEGEKLFF
TGTGCCAGCAGCGTAGGAGCGACAGGGGAGGGTGAAAAACTGTTTTTT
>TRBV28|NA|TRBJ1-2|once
CASSPPGLGRGNYGYTF
TGTGCCAGCAGTCCCCCCGGTTTGGGAAGAGGGAACTATGGCTACACCTTC
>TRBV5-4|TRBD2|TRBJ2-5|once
CASSSTSGGAETQYF
TGTGCCAGCAGTTCGACTAGCGGGGGGGCGGAGACCCAGTACTTC
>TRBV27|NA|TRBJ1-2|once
CASSYDGSYGYTF
TGTGCCAGCAGTTACGACGGGTCCTATGGCTACACCTTC
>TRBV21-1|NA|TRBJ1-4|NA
CASSRTGTGDPNEKLFF
TGTGCCAGCAGCAGAACCGGGACAGGGGATCCTAATGAAAAACTGTTTTTT
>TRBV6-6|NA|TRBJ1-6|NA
CASSYAGLVDNSPLHF
TGTGCCAGCAGTTACGCAGGGTTGGTTGATAATTCACCCCTCCACTTT
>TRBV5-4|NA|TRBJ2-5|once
CASREEDQSLPETQYF
TGTGCCAGCAGGGAGGAAGACCAGAGTTTACCAGAGACCCAGTACTTC
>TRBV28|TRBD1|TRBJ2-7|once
CASSLVMAGQGTYEQYF
TGTGCCAGCAGTTTAGTAATGGCGGGACAGGGAACCTACGAGCAGTACTTC
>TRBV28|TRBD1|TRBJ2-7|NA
CASSFRRGIGEQYF
TGTGCCAGCAGTTTTCGCAGGGGGATTGGCGAGCAGTACTTC